This T cell receptor beta chain was identified during a study of early T cells in non-severe SARS-CoV-2 infection. Study results and caveats: Comparison of clonotypes with VDJdb favored anti-spike CD8 responses while missing private and CD4 specificities.

The CDR3 covers 14 residues. Germline assignment: CDR1 GTSNPN and CDR2 SVGIG (reference sequence). A remark on this clonotype: Its specificity is not known. A read error may produce the germline difference seen at one junction end.

Attachment of unique molecular identifiers to individual cDNA molecules was performed. A single record per CDR3 protein comes from TCRdb applying MiXCR to the 5' RACE reads. The repertoire consists of about 39,000 distinct CDR3 sequences, with 6% to 7.5% occurring once and the leading ten covering roughly 4.8%. The source of this sequence is an adult who was a healthcare worker with PCR-confirmed SARS-CoV-2 infection or an uninfected control (not recorded which). Material: whole blood. This sequence joins TRBV30 and TRBJ2-5; weak D call: TRBD2 (6 bases). Here the CDR3 reads CACPGWGDQETQYF. The CDR3 nucleotides read TGTGCCTGTCCCGGCTGGGGGGACCAGGAGACCCAGTACTTC.